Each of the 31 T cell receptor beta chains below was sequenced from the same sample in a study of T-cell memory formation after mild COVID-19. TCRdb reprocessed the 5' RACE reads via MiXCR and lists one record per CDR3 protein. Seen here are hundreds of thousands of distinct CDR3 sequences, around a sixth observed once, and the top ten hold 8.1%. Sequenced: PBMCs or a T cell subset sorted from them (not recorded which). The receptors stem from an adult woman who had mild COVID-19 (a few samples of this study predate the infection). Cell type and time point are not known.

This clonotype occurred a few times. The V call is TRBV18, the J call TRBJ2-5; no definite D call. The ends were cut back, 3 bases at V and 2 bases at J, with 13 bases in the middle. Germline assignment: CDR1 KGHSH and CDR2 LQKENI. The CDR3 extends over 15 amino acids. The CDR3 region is CASSPLGVGQETQYF. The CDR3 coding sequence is TGTGCCAGCTCACCCTTAGGAGTCGGGCAAGAGACCCAGTACTTC.

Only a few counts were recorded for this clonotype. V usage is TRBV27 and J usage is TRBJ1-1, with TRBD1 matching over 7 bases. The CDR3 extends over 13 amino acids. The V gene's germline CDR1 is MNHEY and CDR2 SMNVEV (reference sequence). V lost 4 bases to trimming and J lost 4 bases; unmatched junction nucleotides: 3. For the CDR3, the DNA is TGTGCCAGCAGTTCACAGGGGTTCACTGAAGCTTTCTTT. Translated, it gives CASSSQGFTEAFF.

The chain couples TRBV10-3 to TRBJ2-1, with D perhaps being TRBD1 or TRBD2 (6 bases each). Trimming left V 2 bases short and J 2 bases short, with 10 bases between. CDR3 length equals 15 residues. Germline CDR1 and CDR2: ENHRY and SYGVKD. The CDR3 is CAISETGATYNEQFF. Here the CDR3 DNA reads TGTGCCATCAGTGAGACGGGGGCTACCTACAATGAGCAGTTCTTC.

CDR3 DNA: TGTGCCAGCAGCCAAGGAAAGGACAGGAGAGGCTATGGCTACACCTTC. Its translation is CASSQGKDRRGYGYTF. V is TRBV4-2 and J is TRBJ1-2; 7 positions match TRBD1. Trimming took 1 base from V and 4 from J; bases not matched to a gene: 9. The CDR3 is 16 amino acids. The germline gives CDR1 LGHNA, CDR2 YNFKEQ.

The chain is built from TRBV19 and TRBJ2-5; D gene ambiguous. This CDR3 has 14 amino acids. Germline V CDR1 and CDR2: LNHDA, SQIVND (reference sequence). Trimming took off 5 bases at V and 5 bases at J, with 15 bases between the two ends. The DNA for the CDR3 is TGTGCCAGTAGTGCAATGTCCTTTTCGGAGACCCAGTACTTC. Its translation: CASSAMSFSETQYF.

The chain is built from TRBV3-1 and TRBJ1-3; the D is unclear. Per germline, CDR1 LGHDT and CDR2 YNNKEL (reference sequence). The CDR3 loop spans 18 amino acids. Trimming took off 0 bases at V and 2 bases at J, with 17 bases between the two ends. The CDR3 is CASSQERLVGMAGNTIYF. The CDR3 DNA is TGTGCCAGCAGCCAAGAACGACTAGTCGGGATGGCTGGAAACACCATATATTTT. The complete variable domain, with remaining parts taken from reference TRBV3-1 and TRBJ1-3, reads DTAVSQTPKYLVTQMGNDKSIKCEQNLGHDTMYWYKQDSKKFLKIMFSYNNKELIINETVPNRFSPKSPDKAHLNLHINSLELGDSAVYFCASSQERLVGMAGNTIYFGEGSWLTVV.

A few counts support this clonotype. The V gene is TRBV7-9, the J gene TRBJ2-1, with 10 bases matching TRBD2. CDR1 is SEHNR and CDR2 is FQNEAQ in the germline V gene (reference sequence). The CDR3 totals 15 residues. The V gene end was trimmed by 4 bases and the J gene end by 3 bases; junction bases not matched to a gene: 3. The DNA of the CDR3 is TGTGCCAGCAGCTCTAGCGGGAGAGTCTACAATGAGCAGTTCTTC. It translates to CASSSSGRVYNEQFF.

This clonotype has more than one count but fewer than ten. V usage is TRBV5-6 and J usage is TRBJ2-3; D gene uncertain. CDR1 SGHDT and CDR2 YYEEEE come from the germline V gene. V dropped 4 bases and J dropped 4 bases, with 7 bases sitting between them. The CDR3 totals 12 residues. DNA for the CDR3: TGTGCCAGCAGCAACCAGCCAGATACGCAGTATTTT. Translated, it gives CASSNQPDTQYF.

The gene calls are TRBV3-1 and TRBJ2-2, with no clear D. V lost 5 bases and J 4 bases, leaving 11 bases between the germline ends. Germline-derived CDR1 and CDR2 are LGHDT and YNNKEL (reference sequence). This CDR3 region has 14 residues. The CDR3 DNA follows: TGTGCCAGCAGCTACCTCCGCGCCACCGGGGAGCTGTTTTTT. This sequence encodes CASSYLRATGELFF.

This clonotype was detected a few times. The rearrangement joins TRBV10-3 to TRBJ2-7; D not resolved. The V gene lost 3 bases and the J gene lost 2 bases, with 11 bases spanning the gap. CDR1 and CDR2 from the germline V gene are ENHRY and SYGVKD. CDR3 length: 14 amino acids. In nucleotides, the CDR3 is TGTGCCATCAGTGATGCCATAAAGCCCTACGAGCAGTACTTC. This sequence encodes CAISDAIKPYEQYF.

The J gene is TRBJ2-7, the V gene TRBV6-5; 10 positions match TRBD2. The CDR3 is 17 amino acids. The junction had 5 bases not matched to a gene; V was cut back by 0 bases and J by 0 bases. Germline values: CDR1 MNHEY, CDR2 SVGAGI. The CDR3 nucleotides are TGTGCCAGCAGTTACTCGACGGTAGCGGGAGGCTCCTACGAGCAGTACTTC. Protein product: CASSYSTVAGGSYEQYF.

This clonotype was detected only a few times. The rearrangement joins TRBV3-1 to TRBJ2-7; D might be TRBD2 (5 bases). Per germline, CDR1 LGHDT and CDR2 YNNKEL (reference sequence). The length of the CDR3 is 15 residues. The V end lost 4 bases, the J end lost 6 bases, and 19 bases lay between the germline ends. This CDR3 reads CASSPLTRGSGEQYF. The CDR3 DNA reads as TGTGCCAGCAGCCCCCTTACCCGGGGTTCTGGCGAGCAGTACTTC.

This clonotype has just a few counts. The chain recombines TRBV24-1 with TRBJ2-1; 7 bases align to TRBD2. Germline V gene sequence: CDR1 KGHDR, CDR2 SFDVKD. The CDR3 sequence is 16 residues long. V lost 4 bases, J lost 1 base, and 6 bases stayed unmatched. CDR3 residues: CATSDPTSRSYNEQFF. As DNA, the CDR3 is TGTGCCACCAGTGACCCGACTAGCAGGTCCTACAATGAGCAGTTCTTC.

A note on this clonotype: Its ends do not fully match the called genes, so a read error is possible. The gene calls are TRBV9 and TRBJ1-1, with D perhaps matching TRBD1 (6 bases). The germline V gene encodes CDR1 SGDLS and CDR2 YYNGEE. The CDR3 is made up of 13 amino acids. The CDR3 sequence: CASSVTPGTRHSF. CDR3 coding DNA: TGTGCCAGCAGCGTAACCCCAGGGACAAGGCACTCTTTT.

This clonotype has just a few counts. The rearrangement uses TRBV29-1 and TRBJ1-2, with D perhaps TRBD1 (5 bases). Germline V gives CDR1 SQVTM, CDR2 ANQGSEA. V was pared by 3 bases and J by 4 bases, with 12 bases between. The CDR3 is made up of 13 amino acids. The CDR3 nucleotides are TGCAGCGTTGATGGAGGGGATTTCTATGGCTACACCTTC. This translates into CSVDGGDFYGYTF.

CDR3 bases: TGTGCCAGTAGTATGTCGGCCAGGGTTAATGAAAAACTGTTTTTT. This sequence encodes CASSMSARVNEKLFF. The V and J genes are TRBV19 and TRBJ1-4; tentatively, D is TRBD1 (5 bases). Per germline, CDR1 LNHDA and CDR2 SQIVND (reference sequence). Trimming removed 3 bases at V and 4 bases at J, with 12 bases between. The length of the CDR3 is 15 residues.

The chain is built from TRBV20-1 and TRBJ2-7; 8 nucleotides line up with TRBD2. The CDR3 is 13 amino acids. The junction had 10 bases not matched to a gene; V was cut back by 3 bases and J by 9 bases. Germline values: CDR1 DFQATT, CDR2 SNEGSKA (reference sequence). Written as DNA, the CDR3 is TGCAGTGCTAGCGTCCAGCGGGAGCGATGGCAGTACTTC. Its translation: CSASVQRERWQYF.

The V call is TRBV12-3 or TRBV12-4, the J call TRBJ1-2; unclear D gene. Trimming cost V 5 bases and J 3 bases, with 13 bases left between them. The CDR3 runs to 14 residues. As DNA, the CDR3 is TGTGCCAGCAGTCCCTGGCGGGTTTACTATGGCTACACCTTC. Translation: CASSPWRVYYGYTF.

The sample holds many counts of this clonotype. The CDR3 loop is CATSEGRAGYTF. CDR3 sequence (DNA): TGTGCCACCAGTGAGGGCAGGGCTGGCTACACCTTC. The rearrangement links TRBV24-1 to TRBJ1-2; the D gene is possibly TRBD1 (5 bases). Germline V gene data show CDR1 as KGHDR and CDR2 as SFDVKD. CDR3 size: 12 residues. V was clipped by 4 bases and J by 7 bases, with 9 bases between them.

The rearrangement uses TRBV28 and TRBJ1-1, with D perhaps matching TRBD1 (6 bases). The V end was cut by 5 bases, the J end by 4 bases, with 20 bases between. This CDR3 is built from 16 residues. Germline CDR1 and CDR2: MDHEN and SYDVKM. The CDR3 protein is CASSPGRLRGITEAFF. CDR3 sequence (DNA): TGTGCCAGCAGTCCGGGACGACTGAGGGGGATCACTGAAGCTTTCTTT.

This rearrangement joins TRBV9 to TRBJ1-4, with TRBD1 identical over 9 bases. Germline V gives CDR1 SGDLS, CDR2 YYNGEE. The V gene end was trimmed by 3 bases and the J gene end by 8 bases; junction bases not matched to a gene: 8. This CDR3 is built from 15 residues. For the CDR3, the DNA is TGTGCCAGCAGCGCATCCGGGACAGGGAAGGAAAAACTGTTTTTT. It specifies CASSASGTGKEKLFF.

CDR3 in DNA: TGCGCCAGCAGCAGGACAGGGTCCTATGGTGAAGCTTTCTTT. As protein: CASSRTGSYGEAFF. This chain joins TRBV5-1 and TRBJ1-1; 8 positions agree with TRBD1. This CDR3 region has 14 residues. The V gene end was trimmed by 4 bases and the J gene end by 7 bases; junction bases not matched to a gene: 9. From germline, CDR1 is SGHRS and CDR2 YFSETQ.

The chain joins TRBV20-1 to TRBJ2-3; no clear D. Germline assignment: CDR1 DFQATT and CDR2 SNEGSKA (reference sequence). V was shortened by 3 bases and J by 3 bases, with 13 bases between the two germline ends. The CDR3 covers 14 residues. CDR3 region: CSARPPDRTDTQYF. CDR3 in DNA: TGCAGTGCTAGGCCCCCGGACCGAACAGATACGCAGTATTTT.

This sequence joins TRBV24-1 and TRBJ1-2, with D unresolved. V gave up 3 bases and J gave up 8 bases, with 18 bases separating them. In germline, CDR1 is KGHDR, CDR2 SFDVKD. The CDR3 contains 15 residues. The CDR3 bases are TGTGCCACCAGTGATACGGGAAATAGTGAATACGGCTACACCTTC. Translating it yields CATSDTGNSEYGYTF.

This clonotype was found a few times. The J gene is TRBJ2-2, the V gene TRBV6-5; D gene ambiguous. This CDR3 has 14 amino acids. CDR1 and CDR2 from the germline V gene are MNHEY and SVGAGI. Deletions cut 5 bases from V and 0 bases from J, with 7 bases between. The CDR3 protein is CASSRRPNTGELFF. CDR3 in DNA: TGTGCCAGCAGTCGTCGGCCGAACACCGGGGAGCTGTTTTTT.

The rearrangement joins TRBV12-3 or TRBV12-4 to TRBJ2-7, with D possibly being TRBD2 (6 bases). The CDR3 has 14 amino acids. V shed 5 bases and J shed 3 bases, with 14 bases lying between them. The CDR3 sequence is CASSGGFSDYEQYF. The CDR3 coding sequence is TGTGCCAGCAGTGGGGGGTTTTCGGACTACGAGCAGTACTTC.

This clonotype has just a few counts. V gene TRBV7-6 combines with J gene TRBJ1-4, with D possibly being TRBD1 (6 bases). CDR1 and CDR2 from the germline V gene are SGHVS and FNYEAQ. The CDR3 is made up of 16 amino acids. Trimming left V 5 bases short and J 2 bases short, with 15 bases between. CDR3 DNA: TGTGCCAGCAGCAGGCAACAGGGTTCGACTAATGAAAAACTGTTTTTT. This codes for CASSRQQGSTNEKLFF.

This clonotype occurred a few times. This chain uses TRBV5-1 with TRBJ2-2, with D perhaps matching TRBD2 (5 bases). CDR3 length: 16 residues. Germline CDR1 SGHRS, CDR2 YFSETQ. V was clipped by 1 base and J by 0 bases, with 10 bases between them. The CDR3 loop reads CASSLSPGANTGELFF. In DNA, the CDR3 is TGCGCCAGCAGCTTGTCCCCCGGGGCGAACACCGGGGAGCTGTTTTTT.

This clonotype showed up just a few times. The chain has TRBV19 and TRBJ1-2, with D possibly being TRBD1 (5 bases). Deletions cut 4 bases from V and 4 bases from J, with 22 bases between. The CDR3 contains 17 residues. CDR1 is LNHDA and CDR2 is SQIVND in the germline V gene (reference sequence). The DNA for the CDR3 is TGTGCCAGTAGTACATCTCGAGGCTCCGGGACGGCCTATGGCTACACCTTC. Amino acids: CASSTSRGSGTAYGYTF. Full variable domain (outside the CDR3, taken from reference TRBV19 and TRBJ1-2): DGGITQSPKYLFRKEGQNVTLSCEQNLNHDAMYWYRQDPGQGLRLIYYSQIVNDFQKGDIAEGYSVSREKKESFPLTVTSAQKNPTAFYLCASSTSRGSGTAYGYTFGSGTRLTVV.

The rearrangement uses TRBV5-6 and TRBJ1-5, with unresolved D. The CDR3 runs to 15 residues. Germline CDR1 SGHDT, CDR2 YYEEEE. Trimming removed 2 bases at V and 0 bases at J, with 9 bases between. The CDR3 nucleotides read TGTGCCAGCAGCTTAGGTCCTAATAGCAATCAGCCCCAGCATTTT. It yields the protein CASSLGPNSNQPQHF.

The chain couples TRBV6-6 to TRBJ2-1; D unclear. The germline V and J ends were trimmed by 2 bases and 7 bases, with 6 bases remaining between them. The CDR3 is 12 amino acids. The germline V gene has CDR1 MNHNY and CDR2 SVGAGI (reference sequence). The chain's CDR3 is CASSYGANEQFF. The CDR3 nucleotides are TGTGCCAGCAGTTACGGAGCTAATGAGCAGTTCTTC.